This T cell receptor beta chain came from a study of blood T cell repertoires in COVID-19. Study-level information: COVID-19 samples collected from the United States, Italy and Spain covered acute and convalescent phases. PBMCs, B-cell-depleted T cells, or T cells were the source of the cDNA or gDNA that made up the material.

The length of the CDR3 is 13 residues. The V end was cut by 3 bases, the J end by 2 bases, with 8 bases between. The authors' processing: Estimation of nucleated cell counts was performed using reference gene primer amplification. Only in-frame clones appear in the TCRdb table, and some are missing; sequencing was by immunoSEQ multiplex PCR. Clonal size and the V and J genes are those of that table, whereas D and trimming came from the DNA. Here the sample spans about 330,000 clones, around four fifths being singletons. The chain uses TRBV12-3 or TRBV12-4 and TRBJ2-7; unclear D gene. The source is a woman in her forties or fifties with acute or convalescent COVID-19. The specimen was peripheral blood. The CDR3 spells CASSFEPTYEQYF. In nucleotides, the CDR3 is TGTGCCAGCAGTTTTGAACCTACCTACGAGCAGTACTTC.